These 6 T cell receptor beta chains were sequenced from one sample in a study of response to subunit inactivated influenza vaccine. TCRdb ran MiXCR on the RT-PCR reads and lists one entry per CDR3 protein. Here the sample spans around 600,000 distinct CDR3 sequences, about 11% being singletons. This same sample was also taken into another study, of T cells expressing NK-cell markers. This second report adds: What made the TCR beta cDNA was 5'RACE template switching with UMIs.

The sample consisted of PBMCs from blood, taken on the day of vaccination. Receptor source: a man aged 45 to 65 who received an inactivated influenza vaccine.

Remarks on this clonotype: The CDR3 end shows no conserved phenylalanine or tryptophan, and so a read error is likely. The rearrangement links TRBV10-3 to TRBJ2-7; no definite D call. The J call may be faulty, since TRBJ2-1 better matches the DNA end. This CDR3 is 12 amino acids long. Germline CDR1 reads ENHRY; CDR2 reads SYGVKD. Here the CDR3 reads CAISESNYEQFL. CDR3 DNA: TGTGCCATCAGTGAGTCGAATTACGAGCAGTTCCTC.

This clonotype showed up many times. This chain joins TRBV24-1 and TRBJ1-5; D call uncertain. The CDR3 loop spans 12 amino acids. V lost 4 bases, J lost 7 bases, and 7 bases lay in between. Germline loops: CDR1 KGHDR, CDR2 SFDVKD. The CDR3 is CATSDGVQPQHF. The CDR3 DNA reads TGTGCCACCAGTGACGGGGTCCAGCCCCAGCATTTT.

This clonotype was observed a handful of times. The CDR3 nucleotides read TGTGCCAGCAGCGCATCCGGGACTAGGGCGGAGGATACGCAGTATTTT. Translating gives CASSASGTRAEDTQYF. V is TRBV7-2 and J is TRBJ2-3, with 8 bases identical to TRBD2. The CDR3 contains 16 residues. From germline, CDR1 is SGHTA and CDR2 FQGNSA. V lost 5 bases and J lost 6; bases outside the gene matches: 13.

This clonotype was found a few times. The rearrangement joins TRBV18 to TRBJ2-3; D unclear. This CDR3 is built from 13 residues. Trimming left V 5 bases short and J 3 bases short, with 9 bases between. From germline, CDR1 is KGHSH and CDR2 LQKENI. The DNA for the CDR3 is TGTGCCAGCTCAGCGAGTTGGACAGATACGCAGTATTTT. This sequence encodes CASSASWTDTQYF.

The chain uses TRBV18 and TRBJ2-5; TRBD2 aligns across 9 bases. Germline V CDR1 and CDR2: KGHSH, LQKENI. The CDR3 is made up of 18 amino acids. V was clipped by 0 bases and J by 2 bases; unmatched bases: 10. Here the CDR3 reads CASSPPRPLAGLQETQYF. CDR3 in DNA: TGTGCCAGCTCACCACCCCGTCCCCTAGCGGGGTTGCAAGAGACCCAGTACTTC.

This clonotype came up a few times. The gene calls are TRBV7-9 and TRBJ1-5; 10 bases map to TRBD1. Germline assignment: CDR1 SEHNR and CDR2 FQNEAQ (reference sequence). The CDR3 has 16 residues. V trimming: 5 bases; J trimming: 7 bases; junction bases outside the gene matches: 11. CDR3 protein: CASSLGQGEFGQPQHF. The CDR3 DNA follows: TGTGCCAGCAGCCTCGGACAGGGGGAATTTGGACAGCCCCAGCATTTT.